Listed here are 8 T cell receptor beta chains from one sample, sequenced in a study of spatial heterogeneity in lung cancer. Time point specified: blood at routine non-recurrence follow-up after resection. Whole RNA, isolated from tumor, nontumor lung or frozen PBMC, was sequenced without prior sorting. One entry per CDR3 protein, called by TCRdb with MiXCR from the 5' RACE reads. Seen here are around 110,000 distinct CDR3 sequences, roughly an eighth observed once, and the top ten hold roughly 17%. The material sequenced was PBMCs, taken at follow-up. All receptors derive from a male donor with early-stage non-small cell lung cancer.

The chain uses TRBV7-9 and TRBJ2-7; tentative D call: TRBD2 (7 bases). The CDR3 covers 13 residues. Trimming took 3 bases from V and 5 from J, leaving 11 bases between them. Germline CDR1 is SEHNR and CDR2 is FQNEAQ (reference sequence). CDR3 nucleotides: TGTGCCAGCAGCTTGCGGGGGCCGGACGAGCAGTACTTC. It yields the protein CASSLRGPDEQYF. The whole variable domain, remainder taken from reference TRBV7-9 and TRBJ2-7, is DTGVSQNPRHKITKRGQNVTFRCDPISEHNRLYWYRQTLGQGPEFLTYFQNEAQLEKSRLLSDRFSAERPKGSFSTLEIQRTEQGDSAMYLCASSLRGPDEQYFGPGTRLTVT.

The rearrangement links TRBV6-5 to TRBJ1-2; D is possibly TRBD1 (5 bases). Germline V CDR1 and CDR2: MNHEY, SVGAGI. V was trimmed by 1 base and J by 8 bases, leaving 11 bases between them. The CDR3 totals 13 residues. The CDR3 spells CASSYLGELGYTF. The CDR3, as DNA: TGTGCCAGCAGTTACTTAGGGGAACTGGGCTACACCTTC.

The chain is built from TRBV6-2 or TRBV6-3 and TRBJ2-6; D unclear. V lost 2 bases and J 4 bases, leaving 6 bases between the germline ends. The CDR3 spans 14 residues. Germline V gene data show CDR1 as MNHEY and CDR2 as SVGEGT. DNA of the CDR3: TGTGCCAGCAGTTACCTGAGCGGGGCCAACGTCCTGACTTTC. This translates into CASSYLSGANVLTF.

The gene calls are TRBV11-3 and TRBJ1-1; D unclear. Germline V gene lookup returns CDR1 SGHNT and CDR2 YENEEA. The CDR3 spans 11 residues. Trimming took 7 bases from V and 1 from J, leaving 4 bases between them. CDR3 amino acids: CASTENTEAFF. The CDR3 DNA sequence: TGTGCCAGCACGGAGAACACTGAAGCTTTCTTT.

In this sample, this clonotype turned up many times. V is TRBV5-1 and J is TRBJ2-3; D not certain. Germline V gene sequence: CDR1 SGHRS, CDR2 YFSETQ. CDR3 length: 12 residues. V was pared by 1 base and J by 3 bases, with 3 bases between. Written as DNA, the CDR3 is TGCGCCAGCAGCTTGCAGACAGATACGCAGTATTTT. This translates into CASSLQTDTQYF.

This clonotype has only one observation. The chain has TRBV2 and TRBJ1-5, with D unclear. The V gene's germline CDR1 is SNHLY and CDR2 FYNNEI. The CDR3 covers 16 residues. V gave up 2 bases and J gave up 3 bases, with 14 bases separating them. The CDR3 DNA sequence: TGTGCCAGCAGTGAATGGGCAGTTTATAACAATCAGCCCCAGCATTTT. Translation: CASSEWAVYNNQPQHF.

This clonotype was counted only a few times. This chain joins TRBV6-2 or TRBV6-3 and TRBJ2-3; 8 nucleotides agree with TRBD2. V gave up 2 bases and J gave up 1 base; unmatched junction bases: 11. CDR1 and CDR2 (germline): MNHEY, SVGEGT. This CDR3 is built from 18 residues. The CDR3 DNA reads as TGTGCCAGCAGTTACGCACTAGCGGCCTCCAAGGGCACAGATACGCAGTATTTT. Protein sequence: CASSYALAASKGTDTQYF.

This clonotype showed up many times. V and J are TRBV2 and TRBJ2-1, with 7 bases fitting TRBD2. The length of the CDR3 is 14 residues. The V gene's germline CDR1 is SNHLY and CDR2 FYNNEI. The V gene end was trimmed by 5 bases and the J gene end by 5 bases; junction bases not matched to a gene: 6. The CDR3 DNA follows: TGTGCCAGCAGTATCGGACTAGTCGACAATGAGCAGTTCTTC. Translating it yields CASSIGLVDNEQFF. The full variable domain, in which reference TRBV2 and TRBJ2-1 provide the parts outside the CDR3, is EPEVTQTPSHQVTQMGQEVILRCVPISNHLYFYWYRQILGQKVEFLVSFYNNEISEKSEIFDDQFSVERPDGSNFTLKIRSTKLEDSAMYFCASSIGLVDNEQFFGPGTRLTVL.